These 32 T cell receptor beta chains were sequenced from one sample in a study of blood T cell repertoires in COVID-19 (dated by TCRdb to 2018 to 2021). The library was built by means of the immunoSEQ multiplex PCR assay. Held by TCRdb, this immuneACCESS table contains in-frame sequences only and omits some clones. Under half of the omission traces to an unresolved V gene where checked; the cause of the rest is unknown. A total of roughly 330,000 clones appear in this sample, more than 70% of them only once. The ten largest make up about 6.8% of the sample. The specimen was peripheral blood. The origin of the receptors is a man between 18 and 29 years old who had recovered from COVID-19.

In nucleotides, the CDR3 is TGCGCCAGCAGCTTACAAACAGTTAGCTCCTACGAGCAGTACTTC. It is translated as CASSLQTVSSYEQYF. The rearrangement uses TRBV5-1 and TRBJ2-7; no clear D gene. CDR1 and CDR2 (germline): SGHRS, YFSETQ. V shed 2 bases and J shed 0 bases, with 12 bases lying between them. CDR3 length equals 15 residues.

This chain uses TRBV28 with TRBJ2-3; the match to TRBD2 covers 7 bases. The germline V gene encodes CDR1 MDHEN and CDR2 SYDVKM. The V segment lost 6 bases and the J segment 0 bases; nucleotides outside the gene matches: 9. This CDR3 is built from 16 residues. CDR3 residues: CASRPQGRGSTDTQYF. The CDR3 region has the DNA TGTGCCAGCAGGCCTCAAGGGCGGGGGAGCACAGATACGCAGTATTTT.

This clone was counted a few times. The rearrangement joins TRBV19 to TRBJ1-5; D unresolved. This CDR3 spans 16 amino acids. V was cut by 1 base and J by 4 bases, with 14 bases left in between. Germline V gene lookup returns CDR1 LNHDA and CDR2 SQIVND (reference sequence). The CDR3 nucleotides are TGTGCCAGTAGTATAGGGAGATCCCGAGGGAATCAGCCCCAGCATTTT. Protein sequence: CASSIGRSRGNQPQHF.

This clone was detected only a few times. The chain links TRBV5-1 to TRBJ1-1, with a weak D call TRBD1 (5 bases). Germline CDR1 and CDR2: SGHRS and YFSETQ. Deletions cut 4 bases from V and 3 bases from J, with 10 bases between. The CDR3 is 13 residues long. The DNA for the CDR3 is TGCGCCAGCAGCACCGCGACAGACACTGAAGCTTTCTTT. It codes for CASSTATDTEAFF.

The chain couples TRBV6-4 to TRBJ1-5; D is uncertain. Germline assignment: CDR1 MRHNA and CDR2 SNTAGT. The CDR3 totals 13 residues. Deletions cut 2 bases from V and 3 bases from J, with 5 bases between. CDR3 protein: CASSDQVNQPQHF. For the CDR3, the DNA is TGTGCCAGCAGTGACCAGGTCAATCAGCCCCAGCATTTT.

This chain uses TRBV7-8 with TRBJ2-1; 8 bases are a match to TRBD2. The V and J ends lost 2 bases and 3 bases, in that order; junction bases with no gene match: 9. The CDR3 extends over 17 amino acids. Per germline, CDR1 SGHVS and CDR2 FQNEAQ. The CDR3, as DNA: TGTGCCAGCAGCTTAATCTTCAGCGGGAGTCTCTACAATGAGCAGTTCTTC. It yields the protein CASSLIFSGSLYNEQFF.

The chain couples TRBV7-4 to TRBJ2-7, with D maybe TRBD2 (5 bases). Trimming removed 1 base from V and 5 bases from J, with 12 bases in between. CDR1 is SGHVT and CDR2 is SQSDAQ in the germline V gene. The CDR3 extends over 14 amino acids. This CDR3 reads CASSLVAGEDEQYF. As DNA, the CDR3 is TGTGCCAGCAGCTTAGTGGCCGGGGAAGACGAGCAGTACTTC.

J is TRBJ1-4 and V is TRBV2, with 9 bases that match TRBD1. CDR1 and CDR2 (germline): SNHLY, FYNNEI. V lost 7 bases to trimming and J lost 5 bases; unmatched junction nucleotides: 8. The CDR3 length is 15 residues. CDR3 DNA sequence: TGTGCCAGCATGGGGGGACAGGGAAAAAATGAAAAACTGTTTTTT. Protein sequence: CASMGGQGKNEKLFF. The whole variable domain, filled in from reference TRBV2 and TRBJ1-4, reads EPEVTQTPSHQVTQMGQEVILRCVPISNHLYFYWYRQILGQKVEFLVSFYNNEISEKSEIFDDQFSVERPDGSNFTLKIRSTKLEDSAMYFCASMGGQGKNEKLFFGSGTQLSVL.

The chain links TRBV7-3 to TRBJ2-1; D perhaps matches TRBD2 (7 bases). CDR1 and CDR2 from the germline V gene are SGHTA and FQGTGA. The V gene lost 8 bases and the J gene lost 7 bases, with 27 bases spanning the gap. The CDR3 extends over 17 amino acids. The CDR3 loop is CASQGTTENVARNEQFF. CDR3 DNA: TGTGCCAGCCAGGGGACTACAGAGAACGTAGCACGGAATGAGCAGTTCTTC.

The chain has TRBV20-1 and TRBJ1-3; TRBD1 agrees at 11 bases. The CDR3 is 19 residues long. Germline lookup yields CDR1 DFQATT and CDR2 SNEGSKA (reference sequence). V gave up 3 bases and J gave up 5 bases; unmatched junction bases: 18. The CDR3 region has the DNA TGCAGTGCTAGTTCTTCCGGGACAGGGGGGATTAGTAAAAGAAACACCATATATTTT. Translating it yields CSASSSGTGGISKRNTIYF.

DNA for the CDR3: TGTGCCAGCAGCATAACAGGGTTCAACTATGGCTACACCTTC. Translated, it gives CASSITGFNYGYTF. The chain employs TRBV5-4 and TRBJ1-2, with D maybe TRBD1 (6 bases). The ends were cut back, 4 bases at V and 2 bases at J, with 12 bases in the middle. Germline CDR1 reads SGHNT; CDR2 reads YYREEE (reference sequence). The CDR3 has 14 residues.

This chain connects TRBV10-3 to TRBJ2-3, with 7 bases identical to TRBD1. Germline lookup yields CDR1 ENHRY and CDR2 SYGVKD. The V gene end was trimmed by 2 bases and the J gene end by 0 bases; junction bases not matched to a gene: 5. The CDR3 runs 16 residues. This chain's CDR3 is CAISEEGQLSTDTQYF. CDR3 DNA: TGTGCCATCAGTGAGGAGGGACAGCTAAGCACAGATACGCAGTATTTT.

The V call is TRBV12-3 or TRBV12-4, the J call TRBJ1-1; possible D gene TRBD1, 5 bases. With 7 bases removed from V and 0 bases from J, the gap between germline ends came to 6 bases. The CDR3 has 12 residues. CDR3 DNA sequence: TGTGCCAGCAAGACAGTGAACACTGAAGCTTTCTTT. Residues: CASKTVNTEAFF.

The rearrangement uses TRBV11-2 and TRBJ2-7; no definite D call. CDR3 length: 15 amino acids. Germline V CDR1 and CDR2: SGHAT, FQNNGV. V shed 0 bases and J shed 1 base, with 10 bases lying between them. The CDR3 DNA is TGTGCCAGCAGCTTAGAGGCGACTTCTTCCTACGAGCAGTACTTC. It encodes CASSLEATSSYEQYF. Full variable domain (missing parts from reference TRBV11-2 and TRBJ2-7): EAGVAQSPRYKIIEKRQSVAFWCNPISGHATLYWYQQILGQGPKLLIQFQNNGVVDDSQLPKDRFSAERLKGVDSTLKIQPAKLEDSAVYLCASSLEATSSYEQYFGPGTRLTVT.

This chain links TRBV6-5 with TRBJ2-7; 7 nucleotides match TRBD1. This CDR3 comprises 13 residues. Germline V gene lookup returns CDR1 MNHEY and CDR2 SVGAGI. V shed 8 bases and J 2 bases; nucleotides not matched to a gene: 6. As DNA, the CDR3 is TGTGCCAGCGGCCGGGACAGTGCCTACGAGCAGTACTTC. Its translation is CASGRDSAYEQYF.

The CDR3 spells CASSLTGGPYEQYF. The CDR3 DNA reads as TGTGCCAGCAGTCTCACAGGTGGTCCCTACGAGCAGTACTTC. V gene TRBV27 combines with J gene TRBJ2-7; D might be TRBD1 (5 bases). V lost 5 bases and J 2 bases, leaving 13 bases between the germline ends. Germline V CDR1 and CDR2: MNHEY, SMNVEV (reference sequence). CDR3 length equals 14 residues.

The rearrangement joins TRBV27 to TRBJ2-1; D unresolved. CDR3 length: 12 amino acids. Germline values: CDR1 MNHEY, CDR2 SMNVEV (reference sequence). The V end was cut by 5 bases, the J end by 2 bases, with 4 bases between. The CDR3, as DNA: TGTGCCAGCAGTCATGCCTACAATGAGCAGTTCTTC. It translates to CASSHAYNEQFF.

There are a few counts of this clone. V gene TRBV6-5 combines with J gene TRBJ1-1, with TRBD1 matching over 9 bases. Germline V gene sequence: CDR1 MNHEY, CDR2 SVGAGI. The CDR3 loop spans 13 amino acids. The ends lost 5 bases at V and 6 bases at J; junction bases unmatched: 4. For the CDR3, the DNA is TGTGCCAGCAGTCGACAGGGGGATGCTGAAGCTTTCTTT. This encodes CASSRQGDAEAFF.

V gene TRBV5-4 combines with J gene TRBJ1-1; 7 bases agree with TRBD1. The V segment lost 4 bases and the J segment 11 bases; nucleotides outside the gene matches: 8. Germline CDR1 and CDR2: SGHNT and YYREEE (reference sequence). This CDR3 comprises 12 residues. CDR3 DNA sequence: TGTGCCAGCAGCCCGATGACAGGGAACGCTTTCTTT. It is translated as CASSPMTGNAFF.

This chain links TRBV10-1 with TRBJ1-1, with 8 bases identical to TRBD1. The ends lost 4 bases at V and 6 bases at J; junction bases unmatched: 7. Per germline, CDR1 WNHNN and CDR2 SYGVQD (reference sequence). The CDR3 loop spans 14 amino acids. The CDR3 DNA reads TGCGCCAGCAGTGCGACAGGGGCTAAGCCTGAAGCTTTCTTT. It translates to CASSATGAKPEAFF.

The chain couples TRBV4-1 to TRBJ2-4, with TRBD2 matching 10 bases. The junction had 4 bases not matched to a gene; V was cut back by 4 bases and J by 1 base. The CDR3 contains 16 residues. Per the germline V gene, CDR1 is MGHRA and CDR2 is YSYEKL. CDR3 coding DNA: TGCGCCAGCAGCCGCGGGACTAGCGTGGCCAAAAACATTCAGTACTTC. The encoded protein is CASSRGTSVAKNIQYF.

The chain links TRBV2 to TRBJ2-1; D gene uncertain. This CDR3 has 15 residues. Trimming stripped 7 bases from V and 0 bases from J, with 13 bases between. Germline V gene lookup returns CDR1 SNHLY and CDR2 FYNNEI. The CDR3 loop reads CASIPLLSSYNEQFF. In DNA, the CDR3 is TGTGCCAGCATCCCCCTTTTGAGCTCCTACAATGAGCAGTTCTTC. The full variable domain, its missing parts supplied by reference TRBV2 and TRBJ2-1, is EPEVTQTPSHQVTQMGQEVILRCVPISNHLYFYWYRQILGQKVEFLVSFYNNEISEKSEIFDDQFSVERPDGSNFTLKIRSTKLEDSAMYFCASIPLLSSYNEQFFGPGTRLTVL.

As for this clone: Other DNA sequences in this specimen translate into the identical CDR3. The rearrangement links TRBV24-1 to TRBJ2-2, with no clear D. There are 13 residues in the CDR3. Trimming stripped 4 bases from V and 5 bases from J, with 7 bases between. CDR1 is KGHDR and CDR2 is SFDVKD in the germline V gene. The CDR3 DNA follows: TGTGCCACCAGTGAGCGTTATACCGGGGAGCTGTTTTTT. Encoded protein: CATSERYTGELFF.

This chain joins TRBV5-6 and TRBJ1-5, with D maybe TRBD1 (5 bases). V was shortened by 2 bases and J by 5 bases, with 11 bases between the two germline ends. The CDR3 runs to 14 residues. Germline values: CDR1 SGHDT, CDR2 YYEEEE. CDR3 DNA sequence: TGTGCCAGCAGCTTCTCGGAAGGGGATCAGCCCCAGCATTTT. Protein sequence: CASSFSEGDQPQHF.

The rearrangement joins TRBV18 to TRBJ1-1; 8 bases line up with TRBD1. The CDR3 contains 15 residues. Germline V gives CDR1 KGHSH, CDR2 LQKENI. V shed 2 bases and J 6 bases; nucleotides not matched to a gene: 8. CDR3 amino acids: CASSPSSRGRAEAFF. The CDR3 bases are TGTGCCAGCTCACCAAGCTCCAGGGGGCGGGCTGAAGCTTTCTTT.

V and J are TRBV19 and TRBJ2-1, with 8 positions matching TRBD2. The V gene end was trimmed by 4 bases and the J gene end by 7 bases; junction bases not matched to a gene: 0. The CDR3 totals 12 residues. Germline V gene data show CDR1 as LNHDA and CDR2 as SQIVND (reference sequence). The CDR3: CASSKRENEQFF. The CDR3 DNA reads as TGTGCCAGTAGTAAGCGGGAGAATGAGCAGTTCTTC.

The CDR3 region is CASSTTVAAHYGYTF. CDR3 nucleotide sequence: TGTGCCAGTAGTACGACAGTCGCGGCCCACTATGGCTACACCTTC. This rearrangement joins TRBV19 to TRBJ1-2, with D maybe TRBD1 (5 bases). With 4 bases removed from V and 3 bases from J, the gap between germline ends came to 15 bases. Per germline, CDR1 LNHDA and CDR2 SQIVND (reference sequence). The CDR3 contains 15 residues.

In DNA form, the CDR3 reads TGTGCCAGCAGCTTACAACCCCTCCTCGGGGAGACCCAGTACTTC. This translates into CASSLQPLLGETQYF. The chain is built from TRBV7-9 and TRBJ2-5; D not resolved. Per germline, CDR1 SEHNR and CDR2 FQNEAQ (reference sequence). V dropped 2 bases and J dropped 5 bases, with 15 bases sitting between them. The CDR3 runs 15 residues.

The chain combines TRBV11-3 with TRBJ2-7; 10 bases match TRBD2. V trimming: 2 bases; J trimming: 6 bases; junction bases outside the gene matches: 13. Per germline, CDR1 SGHNT and CDR2 YENEEA. The CDR3 is made up of 17 amino acids. CDR3: CASSLLRKREGVAEQYF. In nucleotides, the CDR3 is TGTGCCAGCAGCTTACTCCGTAAGCGGGAGGGTGTGGCCGAGCAGTACTTC.

The chain carries TRBV4-1 and TRBJ1-1; TRBD1 matches at 7 bases. The junction had 7 bases not matched to a gene; V was cut back by 3 bases and J by 0 bases. The CDR3 contains 16 residues. Germline V gene lookup returns CDR1 MGHRA and CDR2 YSYEKL. The CDR3 protein is CASSQERQGMNTEAFF. As DNA, the CDR3 is TGCGCCAGCAGCCAGGAGAGACAGGGCATGAACACTGAAGCTTTCTTT.

The chain combines TRBV5-8 with TRBJ2-1; D unclear. The CDR3 sequence is 17 residues long. In germline, CDR1 is SGHTS, CDR2 YDEGEE. Trimming removed 3 bases at V and 0 bases at J, with 16 bases between. CDR3 protein: CASSYPIHWSSYNEQFF. The CDR3 DNA reads TGTGCCAGCAGCTACCCGATTCACTGGAGCTCCTACAATGAGCAGTTCTTC.

The chain joins TRBV6-6 to TRBJ1-6; D gene ambiguous. Trimming cost V 5 bases and J 10 bases, with 12 bases left between them. The length of the CDR3 is 13 residues. Germline V lookup: CDR1 MNHNY, CDR2 SVGAGI (reference sequence). This CDR3 is CASSRDGSSPLHF. For the CDR3, the DNA is TGTGCCAGCAGTAGAGATGGGAGCTCACCCCTCCACTTT.